Below are 17 T cell receptor beta chains sequenced from a single sample in a study of shared clonotypes between healthy human individuals. The table came from immunoSEQ multiplex PCR; TCRdb's copy has only in-frame clones and leaves some out. The sample shows roughly 660,000 clones, around 90% of them seen only once. The source material was memory CD8+ T cells from PBMCs. Regarding subset: CD45RO+ cells pooled with CCR7-negative TemRA cells. Receptors were obtained from a man younger than 35 in good health. Some clones in this sample may be carry-over from other donors' samples.

The chain couples TRBV5-6 to TRBJ2-1; D is perhaps TRBD2 (5 bases). Germline V CDR1 and CDR2: SGHDT, YYEEEE. V was clipped by 3 bases and J by 6 bases, with 16 bases between them. This CDR3 is built from 15 residues. The CDR3 loop is CASSSWTYDGNEQFF. The CDR3 nucleotides read TGTGCCAGCAGCTCCTGGACTTACGACGGCAATGAGCAGTTCTTC.

The chain links TRBV25-1 to TRBJ1-4; TRBD1 might be the D (5 bases). CDR3 size: 14 residues. With 5 bases removed from V and 0 bases from J, the gap between germline ends came to 7 bases. From germline, CDR1 is MGHDK and CDR2 SYGVNS. This CDR3 is CASSTGSTNEKLFF. The CDR3 DNA reads TGTGCCAGCAGTACAGGTTCAACTAATGAAAAACTGTTTTTT.

The V and J genes are TRBV27 and TRBJ2-7; D could derive from TRBD1 or TRBD2 (5 bases each). In germline, CDR1 is MNHEY, CDR2 SMNVEV (reference sequence). The CDR3 loop spans 17 amino acids. Trimming took off 10 bases at V and 3 bases at J, with 28 bases between the two ends. The CDR3 sequence is CAIPGTSGFKPVYEQYF. The CDR3 bases are TGTGCCATCCCCGGGACCTCAGGTTTCAAACCGGTCTACGAGCAGTACTTC.

This clone was recorded a few times. At the DNA level, this CDR3 is encoded by other sequences in the same sample as well. The rearrangement links TRBV9 to TRBJ1-1; no clear D gene. Trimming left V 0 bases short and J 4 bases short, with 7 bases between. Germline CDR1 SGDLS, CDR2 YYNGEE. This CDR3 region has 13 residues. The CDR3 coding sequence is TGTGCCAGCAGCGTAGGTGGAGCCACTGAAGCTTTCTTT. Its translation is CASSVGGATEAFF.

V gene TRBV25-1 combines with J gene TRBJ2-2; 8 positions agree with TRBD1. The length of the CDR3 is 16 residues. From germline, CDR1 is MGHDK and CDR2 SYGVNS. V trimming: 6 bases; J trimming: 1 base; junction bases outside the gene matches: 7. This chain's CDR3 is CASSPSGTGNTGELFF. The CDR3 nucleotides read TGTGCCAGCAGCCCCTCAGGGACAGGGAACACCGGGGAGCTGTTTTTT.

CDR3 protein: CASSPSGPTIHEQYF. For the CDR3, the DNA is TGTGCCAGCAGCCCTTCGGGACCAACCATCCACGAGCAGTACTTC. The genes are TRBV6-5 and TRBJ2-7; D possibly matches TRBD1 or TRBD2 (5 bases each). The CDR3 has 15 residues. V lost 6 bases to trimming and J lost 5 bases, with 20 bases between them. Germline V gene lookup returns CDR1 MNHEY and CDR2 SVGAGI.

The chain couples TRBV2 to TRBJ2-7, with no clear D. V lost 3 bases to trimming and J lost 4 bases, with 10 bases between them. Germline V gene data show CDR1 as SNHLY and CDR2 as FYNNEI. This CDR3 is 13 amino acids long. The DNA for the CDR3 is TGTGCCAGCAGTGAGGTTAATCCTTACGAGCAGTACTTC. Its protein product is CASSEVNPYEQYF.

This chain joins TRBV2 and TRBJ2-7; possible D gene TRBD2, 6 bases. The germline gives CDR1 SNHLY, CDR2 FYNNEI. V was pared by 6 bases and J by 3 bases, with 15 bases between. CDR3 length: 14 amino acids. In nucleotides, the CDR3 is TGTGCCAGCAGCGAGGCGGGACTCTTCTACGAGCAGTACTTC. This gives the protein CASSEAGLFYEQYF.

The chain couples TRBV7-8 to TRBJ2-3, with D uncertain. CDR1 is SGHVS and CDR2 is FQNEAQ in the germline V gene. CDR3 length equals 16 residues. V was shortened by 5 bases and J by 4 bases, with 19 bases between the two germline ends. The CDR3 region has the DNA TGTGCCAGCAGCCTGACCTACCCACAGCGACCAGATACGCAGTATTTT. Translating it yields CASSLTYPQRPDTQYF. Variable domain in full (rest from reference TRBV7-8 and TRBJ2-3): GAGVSQSPRYKVAKRGQDVALRCDPISGHVSLFWYQQALGQGPEFLTYFQNEAQLDKSGLPSDRFFAERPEGSVSTLKIQRTQQEDSAVYLCASSLTYPQRPDTQYFGPGTRLTVL.

Concerning this clone itself: The junction and the germline gene differ at one end; a read error may be behind it. Within the sample, other DNA sequences also encode this same CDR3. The chain recombines TRBV29-1 with TRBJ1-2, with TRBD1 matching 8 bases. The CDR3 extends over 14 amino acids. CDR1 and CDR2 (germline): SQVTM, ANQGSEA. This CDR3 is CSVDTTGADYGYTF. For the CDR3, the DNA is TGCAGCGTTGATACGACAGGGGCCGACTATGGTTACACCTTC.

V usage is TRBV19 and J usage is TRBJ1-1, with a possible D match to TRBD1 (6 bases). The CDR3 covers 13 residues. The V gene lost 8 bases and the J gene lost 4 bases, with 14 bases spanning the gap. The germline V gene encodes CDR1 LNHDA and CDR2 SQIVND (reference sequence). The CDR3 DNA sequence: TGTGCCAGTCTTCAGGGGTTAGGCACTGAAGCTTTCTTT. This encodes CASLQGLGTEAFF.

Turning to this clone: Within the sample, other DNA sequences also encode this same CDR3. The chain couples TRBV30 to TRBJ1-1; 7 bases are a match to TRBD1. Losses at the gene ends were 4 bases for V and 1 base for J; bases not matched to a gene: 3. Germline CDR1 and CDR2: GTSNPN and SVGIG (reference sequence). This CDR3 has 13 residues. The CDR3 DNA follows: TGTGCCTGGAATCCAGGGGGGAACACTGAAGCTTTCTTT. As protein: CAWNPGGNTEAFF.

This clone was seen a few times. This chain connects TRBV28 to TRBJ1-5; 7 bases agree with TRBD1. The ends lost 3 bases at V and 5 bases at J; junction bases unmatched: 13. There are 17 residues in the CDR3. Germline-derived CDR1 and CDR2 are MDHEN and SYDVKM. The DNA for the CDR3 is TGTGCCAGCAGTTTTGGAGACAGGGTTGTTATGGATCAGCCCCAGCATTTT. Translation gives CASSFGDRVVMDQPQHF.

This CDR3 is CASSYPTGADTQYF. The DNA of the CDR3 is TGTGCCAGCAGCTACCCGACGGGGGCGGATACGCAGTATTTT. The chain combines TRBV7-6 with TRBJ2-3; perhaps D is TRBD1 or TRBD2 (6 bases each). This CDR3 has 14 amino acids. The V gene lost 4 bases and the J gene lost 6 bases, with 14 bases spanning the gap. Germline V gives CDR1 SGHVS, CDR2 FNYEAQ. The whole variable domain, remainder taken from reference TRBV7-6 and TRBJ2-3, is GAGVSQSPRYKVTKRGQDVALRCDPISGHVSLYWYRQALGQGPEFLTYFNYEAQQDKSGLPNDRFSAERPEGSISTLTIQRTEQRDSAMYRCASSYPTGADTQYFGPGTRLTVL.

This chain joins TRBV5-1 and TRBJ2-7, with D possibly matching TRBD2 (6 bases). The CDR3 loop spans 13 amino acids. V was cut by 0 bases and J by 7 bases, with 11 bases left in between. Germline V gene lookup returns CDR1 SGHRS and CDR2 YFSETQ. The DNA of the CDR3 is TGCGCCAGCAGCTTGGCCGGGACTTGGGAGCAGTACTTC. Its translation: CASSLAGTWEQYF. The full variable domain, with the rest looked up from reference TRBV5-1 and TRBJ2-7, is KAGVTQTPRYLIKTRGQQVTLSCSPISGHRSVSWYQQTPGQGLQFLFEYFSETQRNKGNFPGRFSGRQFSNSRSEMNVSTLELGDSALYLCASSLAGTWEQYFGPGTRLTVT.

V is TRBV19 and J is TRBJ1-4; 9 bases fit TRBD1. Trimming removed 4 bases from V and 5 bases from J; junction bases left unmatched: 8. The CDR3 spans 16 residues. CDR1 is LNHDA and CDR2 is SQIVND in the germline V gene (reference sequence). CDR3 sequence: CASSTIRTGENEKLFF. The CDR3 DNA is TGTGCCAGTAGTACCATCCGGACAGGGGAGAATGAAAAACTGTTTTTT.

This clone was counted a single time. V and J are TRBV5-6 and TRBJ1-2, with 11 nucleotides matching TRBD1. The V gene's germline CDR1 is SGHDT and CDR2 YYEEEE. The CDR3 runs 15 residues. V shed 4 bases, J shed 4 bases, and the junction held 6 bases outside the gene matches. The CDR3: CASSGTGGRVYGYTF. As DNA, the CDR3 is TGTGCCAGCAGCGGGACAGGGGGTCGTGTCTATGGCTACACCTTC.